A single sample gave rise to the 27 T cell receptor beta chains below, sequenced in a study of cytomegalovirus exposure and HLA in healthy donors. The PCR employed 60 Vbeta primers together with 13 Jbeta primers. Clones were sequenced by immunoSEQ multiplex PCR, and TCRdb holds only the in-frame ones, with some missing. Its table records approximately 150,000 clones. The sample was PBMCs. The receptors stem from a male donor in good health and CMV-seronegative.

Details on this clone: Germline and junction disagree at one end, which may indicate a read error. The chain recombines TRBV6-5 with TRBJ1-5; D is ambiguous. Germline V gene data show CDR1 as MNHEY and CDR2 as SVGAGI. The CDR3 length is 14 residues. The CDR3 nucleotides read TGTGCCAGCAGTAGTTACCCTAGCAGTCAGCCCCAGCATTTT. This gives the protein CASSSYPSSQPQHF.

J is TRBJ1-1 and V is TRBV6-4; D uncertain. The V end was cut by 8 bases, the J end by 5 bases, with 12 bases between. This CDR3 is built from 12 residues. In germline, CDR1 is MRHNA, CDR2 SNTAGT. CDR3 region: CASPSSGTEAFF. The DNA for the CDR3 is TGTGCCAGCCCCTCATCGGGGACTGAAGCTTTCTTT.

CDR3 nucleotides: TGCGCCAGCAGTGACCCTGGACAGCACTACGAGCAGTACTTC. Translation: CASSDPGQHYEQYF. The rearrangement links TRBV10-1 to TRBJ2-7; D may be TRBD1 (6 bases). Germline-derived CDR1 and CDR2 are WNHNN and SYGVQD (reference sequence). Trimming cost V 3 bases and J 3 bases, with 12 bases left between them. The CDR3 has 14 amino acids.

The chain joins TRBV6-1 to TRBJ1-2, with 7 bases that match TRBD1. The CDR3 covers 12 residues. The V gene end was trimmed by 8 bases and the J gene end by 2 bases; junction bases not matched to a gene: 2. Germline V gives CDR1 MNHNS, CDR2 SASEGT. DNA of the CDR3: TGTGCCAGCGAACAGGGGAACTATGGCTACACCTTC. Translating it yields CASEQGNYGYTF.

For the CDR3, the DNA is TGTGCCACCTCCGGGACCCCCGGGAGCACTGAAGCTTTCTTT. Amino acid sequence: CATSGTPGSTEAFF. V usage is TRBV5-5 and J usage is TRBJ1-1; possible D gene TRBD1, 5 bases. The CDR3 is 14 residues long. V was pared by 9 bases and J by 4 bases, with 19 bases between. Germline CDR1 is SGHKS and CDR2 is YYEKEE (reference sequence).

The CDR3 DNA is TGTGCCAGCAGTTATTCCCGGGGTCTGTCGGAGACCCAGTACTTC. Amino acids: CASSYSRGLSETQYF. This chain links TRBV6-5 with TRBJ2-5; TRBD2 is a possible D gene (5 bases). This CDR3 is 15 amino acids long. Germline V gene lookup returns CDR1 MNHEY and CDR2 SVGAGI. V was cut by 3 bases and J by 5 bases, with 16 bases left in between.

The gene calls are TRBV6-5 and TRBJ1-1; weak D call: TRBD1 (5 bases). Germline CDR1 MNHEY, CDR2 SVGAGI. Trimming left V 0 bases short and J 8 bases short, with 19 bases between. There are 16 residues in the CDR3. The CDR3 DNA is TGTGCCAGCAGTTACTCGGTCGGACAACTAAGGTGGGAAGCTTTCTTT. Protein: CASSYSVGQLRWEAFF.

The rearrangement uses TRBV27 and TRBJ2-7; a weak D match, TRBD1 (5 bases). Germline-derived CDR1 and CDR2 are MNHEY and SMNVEV (reference sequence). The CDR3 consists of 11 residues. V was trimmed by 9 bases and J by 4 bases, leaving 10 bases between them. In DNA form, the CDR3 reads TGTGCCAGTCAAAGGGGTTACGAGCAGTACTTC. It encodes CASQRGYEQYF.

V and J are TRBV6-4 and TRBJ2-1, with TRBD2 identical over 9 bases. Trimming removed 5 bases from V and 5 bases from J; junction bases left unmatched: 4. The CDR3 length is 14 residues. Germline-derived CDR1 and CDR2 are MRHNA and SNTAGT. This CDR3 reads CASSRLAENNEQFF. In DNA form, the CDR3 reads TGTGCCAGCAGTAGACTAGCGGAGAACAATGAGCAGTTCTTC.

V usage is TRBV4-3 and J usage is TRBJ1-2, with D perhaps matching TRBD1 (5 bases). V was cut by 0 bases and J by 2 bases, with 13 bases left in between. Germline CDR1 is LGHNA and CDR2 is YSLEER. The CDR3 spans 16 residues. CDR3 coding DNA: TGCGCCAGCAGCCAAGATTTGACGGCAGGGAACTATGGCTACACCTTC. This translates into CASSQDLTAGNYGYTF.

The chain has TRBV6-5 and TRBJ2-3; 7 bases line up with TRBD2. J was trimmed by 2 bases and V by 0 bases; bases with no gene match: 2. The germline V gene encodes CDR1 MNHEY and CDR2 SVGAGI. The CDR3 consists of 15 residues. The CDR3 is CASSYSAGVTDTQYF. The CDR3 bases are TGTGCCAGCAGTTACTCTGCGGGAGTCACAGATACGCAGTATTTT.

CDR3: CASSYSSGESYEQYF. Here the CDR3 DNA reads TGTGCCAGCAGTTACTCGTCGGGGGAGTCCTACGAGCAGTACTTC. This sequence joins TRBV6-5 and TRBJ2-7, with a tentative D call TRBD2 (6 bases). Trimming took off 0 bases at V and 1 base at J, with 10 bases between the two ends. The CDR3 covers 15 residues. Germline loops: CDR1 MNHEY, CDR2 SVGAGI.

CDR3 loop: CASSPNLNTGGRDQPQHF. The CDR3 DNA follows: TGTGCCAGCAGCCCCAACCTTAATACAGGGGGCAGGGATCAGCCCCAGCATTTT. This chain uses TRBV7-8 with TRBJ1-5, with 9 bases matching TRBD1. There are 18 residues in the CDR3. Trimming at V came to 5 bases and at J to 5 bases, leaving 16 bases not matched to a gene. In germline, CDR1 is SGHVS, CDR2 FQNEAQ.

This chain uses TRBV5-1 with TRBJ2-3; D is possibly TRBD2 (6 bases). Trimming pared 4 bases from V and 5 bases from J, leaving 14 bases between. CDR1 and CDR2 (germline): SGHRS, YFSETQ. The CDR3 length is 14 residues. The CDR3 DNA follows: TGCGCCAGCAGCGCCAGCGGAGGGCAAGATACGCAGTATTTT. Translating it yields CASSASGGQDTQYF.

This chain uses TRBV18 with TRBJ2-2, with D tentatively TRBD2 (7 bases). Germline V CDR1 and CDR2: KGHSH, LQKENI. The CDR3 has 16 residues. V lost 5 bases and J 5 bases, leaving 18 bases between the germline ends. DNA for the CDR3: TGTGCCAGCTCATCTACAGGGCTCGGGGGGACCGGGGAGCTGTTTTTT. Protein: CASSSTGLGGTGELFF.

This chain connects TRBV27 to TRBJ2-3; D possibly corresponds to TRBD2 (6 bases). The CDR3 is 14 residues long. V lost 4 bases to trimming and J lost 0 bases, with 8 bases between them. In germline, CDR1 is MNHEY, CDR2 SMNVEV (reference sequence). The CDR3 here is CASSWTTSTDTQYF. CDR3 DNA sequence: TGTGCCAGCAGTTGGACTACTAGCACAGATACGCAGTATTTT.

This chain joins TRBV5-4 and TRBJ2-1, with a possible D match to TRBD2 (7 bases). Germline V gives CDR1 SGHNT, CDR2 YYREEE (reference sequence). This CDR3 is built from 12 residues. The V end lost 9 bases, the J end lost 4 bases, and 11 bases lay between the germline ends. Here the CDR3 reads CATGEGYNEQFF. The DNA for the CDR3 is TGTGCCACAGGGGAGGGTTACAATGAGCAGTTCTTC.

CDR3 amino acids: CASSLVTGGISSNQPQHF. CDR3 nucleotide sequence: TGTGCCAGCAGCTTGGTCACAGGGGGTATAAGTAGCAATCAGCCCCAGCATTTT. The chain carries TRBV5-6 and TRBJ1-5; the match to TRBD1 covers 8 bases. Losses at the gene ends were 0 bases for V and 0 bases for J; bases not matched to a gene: 8. This CDR3 is built from 18 residues. Germline assignment: CDR1 SGHDT and CDR2 YYEEEE.

This chain joins TRBV2 and TRBJ2-1; perhaps TRBD2 as D (6 bases). The CDR3 contains 16 residues. CDR1 and CDR2 from the germline V gene are SNHLY and FYNNEI. The V end was cut by 3 bases, the J end by 4 bases, with 16 bases between. The CDR3 DNA reads TGTGCCAGCAGTGACGTGGGGTTAGCGGAATACAATGAGCAGTTCTTC. It specifies CASSDVGLAEYNEQFF.

The rearrangement joins TRBV30 to TRBJ1-2; unclear D gene. This CDR3 contains 11 residues. Looked up from germline, CDR1 is GTSNPN and CDR2 is SVGIG (reference sequence). Trimming cost V 0 bases and J 7 bases, with 6 bases left between them. In DNA, the CDR3 is TGTGCCTGGAGTGTTGGCCCTGGCTACACCTTC. It codes for CAWSVGPGYTF.

CDR3 region: CASRLSGTGGGYGYTF. The CDR3 nucleotides read TGTGCCAGCAGGCTTTCCGGGACAGGGGGCGGCTATGGCTACACCTTC. The J gene is TRBJ1-2, the V gene TRBV5-6; 12 bases line up with TRBD1. The V segment lost 5 bases and the J segment 4 bases; nucleotides outside the gene matches: 9. Germline V gene data show CDR1 as SGHDT and CDR2 as YYEEEE. The CDR3 length is 16 residues.

The rearrangement links TRBV18 to TRBJ1-6; D gene unclear. The CDR3 is made up of 13 amino acids. V was shortened by 5 bases and J by 6 bases, with 8 bases between the two germline ends. Germline V gene lookup returns CDR1 KGHSH and CDR2 LQKENI. CDR3 coding DNA: TGTGCCAGCTCATTTGACTCTAATTCACCCCTCCACTTT. Protein: CASSFDSNSPLHF.

V gene TRBV10-3 combines with J gene TRBJ2-5; D is undetermined. Trimming took off 6 bases at V and 2 bases at J, with 10 bases between the two ends. The CDR3 consists of 13 residues. Germline V gives CDR1 ENHRY, CDR2 SYGVKD. CDR3 region: CAIRRDLQETQYF. The CDR3 coding sequence is TGTGCCATCAGGAGAGACTTGCAAGAGACCCAGTACTTC.

The chain recombines TRBV27 with TRBJ2-7; TRBD2 matches at 12 bases. V dropped 3 bases and J dropped 2; count of bases not matched to a gene: 8. Looked up from germline, CDR1 is MNHEY and CDR2 is SMNVEV (reference sequence). The CDR3 is made up of 17 amino acids. The CDR3 reads CASSLASGRAGTYEQYF. The DNA of the CDR3 is TGTGCCAGCAGTTTGGCTAGCGGGAGGGCCGGTACCTACGAGCAGTACTTC.

This chain uses TRBV2 with TRBJ2-3; 8 bases agree with TRBD2. V was clipped by 7 bases and J by 1 base; unmatched bases: 13. CDR1 is SNHLY and CDR2 is FYNNEI in the germline V gene. The CDR3 runs 17 residues. The CDR3 loop reads CASTFWGERGRTDTQYF. The CDR3 coding sequence is TGTGCCAGCACCTTTTGGGGGGAGCGGGGGCGCACAGATACGCAGTATTTT.

This chain uses TRBV6-1 with TRBJ2-7; 9 bases map to TRBD2. The germline CDR1 and CDR2 sequences are MNHNS and SASEGT. The CDR3 runs 15 residues. J gave up 2 bases and V 2 bases, and 4 bases lay outside the gene matches. In nucleotides, the CDR3 is TGTGCCAGCAGTGAATTTAGCGGGGGACCCTACGAGCAGTACTTC. Residues: CASSEFSGGPYEQYF.

The chain carries TRBV5-1 and TRBJ1-1, with D perhaps matching TRBD1 (6 bases). CDR1 is SGHRS, CDR2 YFSETQ, per germline. This CDR3 is built from 16 residues. Trimming removed 4 bases from V and 4 bases from J, with 20 bases in between. The CDR3 sequence: CASSRGMGTYVTEAFF. For the CDR3, the DNA is TGCGCCAGCAGCAGGGGTATGGGGACATATGTCACTGAAGCTTTCTTT.